Listed below are T cell receptor beta chains from one sample, sequenced in a study of blood T cells in healthy people across ages. MiXCR, run by TCRdb on the 5' RACE reads, gives a single entry per CDR3 protein. The sample has 660,000 or so distinct CDR3 sequences, 58% seen once. Sequences were obtained from blood. The receptor set was obtained from a man aged 60-69 years in good health. CDR3s include the opening cysteine and the closing phenylalanine or tryptophan. A D gene is named only where the DNA matches it firmly. Only part of the rows carry a size: once, few, many, or a class if the clone is expanded.

V gene,J gene,clone size,D gene,CDR3 protein,CDR3 DNA
TRBV7-2,TRBJ1-6,few,-,CASSPTNTGRSPLHF,TGTGCCAGCAGCCCCACAAACACAGGGCGCTCACCCCTCCACTTT
TRBV29-1,TRBJ2-7,-,-,CSVGELGETYEQYF,TGCAGCGTTGGTGAGTTGGGCGAAACCTACGAGCAGTACTTC
TRBV12-3/TRBV12-4,TRBJ2-1,once,TRBD1,CACSGWDREANEQFF,TGTGCCTGCAGCGGGTGGGACAGGGAAGCTAATGAGCAGTTCTTC
TRBV29-1,TRBJ2-3,few,-,CSVSDGGGDTQYF,TGCAGCGTTTCGGACGGCGGAGGAGATACGCAGTATTTT
TRBV15,TRBJ1-4,once,-,CATSRVSRPNEKLFF,TGTGCCACCAGCAGAGTCTCCAGGCCCAATGAAAAACTGTTTTTT
TRBV12-3/TRBV12-4,TRBJ1-1,-,-,CASSPYSEKAFF,TGTGCCAGCAGCCCCTACAGCGAAAAAGCTTTCTTT
TRBV6-1,TRBJ2-3,-,TRBD2,CASSDLGSGADTQYF,TGTGCCAGCAGTGATCTGGGCAGCGGGGCAGATACGCAGTATTTT
TRBV25-1,TRBJ1-1,-,-,CASSKDGNTEAFF,TGTGCCAGCAGTAAGGATGGGAACACTGAAGCTTTCTTT
TRBV5-1,TRBJ2-7,few,-,CASSFGGRQQYF,TGCGCCAGCAGCTTCGGGGGGCGTCAGCAGTACTTC
TRBV6-2/TRBV6-3,TRBJ2-2,-,-,CASSYPGGVTGELFF,TGTGCCAGCAGTTACCCAGGGGGGGTCACCGGGGAGCTGTTTTTT
TRBV29-1,TRBJ2-6,-,-,CSVEGSEANVLTF,TGCAGCGTGGAGGGCTCTGAGGCCAACGTCCTGACTTTC
TRBV7-2,TRBJ2-5,-,-,CASSLVLGVGQETQYF,TGTGCCAGCAGCTTAGTCCTGGGGGTAGGCCAAGAGACCCAGTACTTC
TRBV12-3/TRBV12-4,TRBJ2-1,-,-,CASSLRGGGVYNEQFF,TGTGCCAGCAGTCTAAGGGGCGGGGGCGTATACAATGAGCAGTTCTTC
TRBV2,TRBJ2-2,-,TRBD1,CASSGTGGRTGELFF,TGTGCCAGCAGCGGTACAGGGGGACGCACCGGGGAGCTGTTTTTT
TRBV29-1,TRBJ2-1,-,TRBD2,CSVSGGVGNEQFF,TGCAGCGTGTCGGGGGGGGTTGGCAATGAGCAGTTCTTC
TRBV4-2,TRBJ2-7,-,TRBD2,CASSQDRDYAYEQYF,TGTGCCAGCAGCCAGGACCGGGACTATGCCTACGAGCAGTACTTC
TRBV4-3,TRBJ2-5,-,-,CASSHSVWGETQYF,TGCGCCAGCAGCCATTCCGTATGGGGAGAGACCCAGTACTTC
TRBV20-1,TRBJ2-5,-,TRBD1,CSATGTGGETQYF,TGCAGTGCTACTGGGACAGGCGGGGAGACCCAGTACTTC
TRBV12-3/TRBV12-4,TRBJ2-7,many,TRBD2,CASSGTSGSYEQYF,TGTGCCAGCAGCGGGACTAGCGGGTCCTACGAGCAGTACTTC
TRBV6-5,TRBJ2-3,-,-,CASSSSGALSTDTQYF,TGTGCCAGCAGTTCATCAGGGGCCCTTAGCACAGATACGCAGTATTTT
TRBV9,TRBJ2-5,few,-,CASSLASGNVLGTQYF,TGTGCCAGCAGCCTAGCCAGCGGCAATGTACTAGGGACCCAGTACTTC
TRBV12-3/TRBV12-4,TRBJ1-1,-,-,CASSLLTVAEAFF,TGTGCCAGCAGCCTCTTGACTGTTGCTGAAGCTTTCTTT
TRBV20-1,TRBJ1-1,-,-,CSASSGDTEAFF,TGCAGTGCTAGTTCAGGGGACACTGAGGCTTTCTTT
TRBV29-1,TRBJ1-4,-,-,CSVGQRNEKLFF,TGCAGCGTTGGGCAGCGAAATGAAAAACTGTTTTTT
TRBV10-3,TRBJ2-2,-,TRBD2,CAISELGGGPRGTGELFF,TGTGCCATCAGTGAATTAGGCGGGGGGCCTCGGGGCACCGGGGAGCTGTTTTTT
TRBV11-2,TRBJ1-1,-,TRBD1,CASSRGTGGRNTEAFF,TGTGCCAGCAGCCGCGGGACAGGGGGTAGGAACACTGAAGCTTTCTTT
TRBV12-3/TRBV12-4,TRBJ1-1,few,-,CASSLFPLSQGLGTEAFF,TGTGCCAGCAGCCTATTCCCCCTCTCGCAGGGGTTGGGCACTGAAGCTTTCTTT
TRBV3-1,TRBJ1-4,-,TRBD1,CASSQGRTGNEKLFF,TGTGCCAGCAGCCAAGGCCGGACAGGAAATGAAAAACTGTTTTTT
TRBV11-2,TRBJ2-4,few,TRBD2,CASSLALAGDPPYF,TGTGCCAGCAGCTTAGCACTAGCGGGGGACCCTCCGTACTTC
TRBV11-2,TRBJ1-2,-,TRBD1,CASRSPGQGSYDYTF,TGTGCCAGCAGATCTCCGGGACAGGGGAGCTATGACTACACCTTC
TRBV28,TRBJ2-1,-,-,CASSTNFDEQFF,TGTGCCAGCAGTACCAACTTCGACGAGCAGTTCTTC
TRBV29-1,TRBJ2-1,few,-,CSVAESSYNEQFF,TGCAGCGTTGCAGAGAGCTCCTACAATGAGCAGTTCTTC
TRBV20-1,TRBJ1-2,-,TRBD1,CSASDRGQGGYTF,TGCAGTGCTTCCGACAGGGGGCAGGGGGGCTACACCTTC
TRBV6-2/TRBV6-3,TRBJ1-5,few,TRBD1,CASRPLQTGGNQPQHF,TGTGCCAGCCGACCCCTCCAGACAGGGGGCAATCAGCCCCAGCATTTT
TRBV29-1,TRBJ2-5,-,TRBD2,CSVDGGGSQETQYF,TGCAGCGTTGATGGCGGGGGGTCCCAAGAGACCCAGTACTTC
TRBV5-1,TRBJ1-2,-,-,CASSLSPGQNYGYTF,TGCGCCAGCAGCTTGTCTCCCGGACAGAACTATGGCTACACCTTC
TRBV5-5,TRBJ2-5,-,-,CASSLSGADQETQYF,TGTGCCAGCAGCTTGTCGGGAGCTGACCAAGAGACCCAGTACTTC
TRBV7-9,TRBJ2-6,-,TRBD1,CASSLPPRGHGANVLTF,TGTGCCAGCAGCTTACCGCCAAGGGGGCACGGGGCCAACGTCCTGACTTTC
TRBV7-9,TRBJ2-5,-,TRBD2,CASSSWTSGHQETQYF,TGTGCCAGCAGCTCCTGGACTAGCGGGCACCAAGAGACCCAGTACTTC
TRBV4-2,TRBJ2-5,once,TRBD2,CASSQETSEGETQYF,TGTGCCAGCAGCCAAGAGACTAGCGAGGGAGAGACCCAGTACTTC
TRBV5-5,TRBJ2-1,-,TRBD1,CASSRTLGQGRFF,TGTGCCAGCAGCCGGACCCTGGGACAGGGGCGGTTCTTC
TRBV20-1,TRBJ2-1,few,-,CSASRPLREQFF,TGCAGTGCTAGCCGTCCCCTACGGGAGCAGTTCTTC
TRBV11-2,TRBJ2-5,many,-,CASSLATGGGETQYF,TGTGCCAGCAGCTTAGCAACAGGGGGAGGGGAGACCCAGTACTTC
TRBV5-5,TRBJ2-4,-,-,CASSHLRAKNIQYF,TGTGCCAGCAGCCACCTACGAGCCAAAAACATTCAGTACTTC
TRBV12-3/TRBV12-4,TRBJ2-1,few,TRBD2,CASRSGLAGGRDEQFF,TGTGCCAGCAGATCCGGGCTAGCGGGGGGGCGCGATGAGCAGTTCTTC
TRBV7-2,TRBJ1-5,few,-,CASSPVLSRLNQPQHF,TGTGCCAGCAGCCCCGTTCTCTCGAGGCTTAATCAGCCCCAGCATTTT
TRBV20-1,TRBJ2-3,-,TRBD2,CSARTGTSGTDTQYF,TGCAGTGCTAGGACCGGGACTAGCGGCACAGATACGCAGTATTTT